This T cell receptor (beta chain) was sequenced for a study of cytomegalovirus exposure and HLA in healthy donors. Study as a whole: Earlier, some 180 million T cells were analyzed, and fewer than 120 million unique TCR beta sequences were found among them.

Study-wide results and caveats: The productive fraction for most TCR beta V segments was about 90% or about 30% in an earlier analysis.

V was trimmed by 6 bases and J by 0 bases, leaving 6 bases between them. The CDR3 is 14 amino acids. Per germline, CDR1 MNHNS and CDR2 SASEGT. PCR was performed using 60 Vbeta and 13 Jbeta primers. Repertoires were generated with immunoSEQ multiplex PCR, while TCRdb's copy carries only in-frame clones and drops some. The sample holds 83,000 or so clones, 75% to 85% seen once. As for this clone: What it recognizes is unknown.

The chain has TRBV6-1 and TRBJ2-6, with D possibly being TRBD2 (6 bases). This TCR was sampled from a woman in her forties in good health and CMV-seropositive. What was sequenced was PBMCs. The CDR3 reads CASSGGSGANVLTF. The CDR3 DNA follows: TGTGCCAGCAGCGGGGGCTCTGGGGCCAACGTCCTGACTTTC.